The T cell receptor (beta chain) under discussion was sequenced for a study of technical replicates of blood from several donors. Profiling relied on immunoSEQ multiplex PCR, and the TCRdb table lists in-frame clones only, not all of them. The sample lists fewer than 65,000 clones, roughly 86% occurring once. Trimming cost V 6 bases and J 8 bases; bases outside gene matches: 9. Germline assignment: CDR1 SNHLY and CDR2 FYNNEI. The CDR3 sequence is 14 residues long. This clone was counted between two and nine times. The sequenced sample consisted of PBMCs. The TCR comes from a human donor in good health. Some clones in this sample may be carry-over from other donors' samples. V gene TRBV2 combines with J gene TRBJ2-4; 8 bases are shared with TRBD1. CDR3 bases: TGTGCCAGCAGAGGAGGACAGGGAAGAGACATTCAGTACTTC. It encodes CASRGGQGRDIQYF.